These 12 T cell receptor beta chains came from one sample sequenced in a study of T cell repertoires in ileal Crohn's disease. TCRdb's table, derived via immunoSEQ multiplex PCR, lists solely in-frame clones and lacks some. The repertoire holds 10,000 to 15,000 clones, with 75% to 90% as singletons. The time point here: neoterminal ileum biopsy at postoperative endoscopy, about 6 months after surgery. Material for sequencing was ileal tissue. These receptors originate from an adult with Crohn's disease.

This chain links TRBV4-1 with TRBJ2-4, with 9 bases lining up with TRBD2. The CDR3 loop spans 15 amino acids. V lost 0 bases, J lost 7 bases, and 4 bases stayed unmatched. Germline values: CDR1 MGHRA, CDR2 YSYEKL. The CDR3 sequence is CASSQEVAGGNIQYF. DNA for the CDR3: TGCGCCAGCAGCCAAGAAGTGGCGGGAGGGAACATTCAGTACTTC.

The V and J genes are TRBV2 and TRBJ1-1; the D is unclear. This CDR3 is 14 amino acids long. Germline CDR1 is SNHLY and CDR2 is FYNNEI. V lost 3 bases, J lost 1 base, and 9 bases lay in between. As DNA, the CDR3 is TGTGCCAGCAGTGACAGGTTGGGGAACACTGAAGCTTTCTTT. Translation: CASSDRLGNTEAFF.

In this sample, this clone turned up once. The chain links TRBV14 to TRBJ1-2; unclear D gene. In germline, CDR1 is SGHDN, CDR2 FVKESK. V shed 4 bases and J shed 4 bases, with 10 bases lying between them. The CDR3 contains 13 residues. The CDR3 loop reads CASSPGISYGYTF. The CDR3 DNA reads as TGTGCCAGCAGCCCGGGAATAAGCTATGGCTACACCTTC. Using reference TRBV14 and TRBJ1-2 for the parts outside the CDR3, the full variable domain is EAGVTQFPSHSVIEKGQTVTLRCDPISGHDNLYWYRRVMGKEIKFLLHFVKESKQDESGMPNNRFLAERTGGTYSTLKVQPAELEDSGVYFCASSPGISYGYTFGSGTRLTVV.

The chain carries TRBV5-1 and TRBJ2-3, with a tentative D call TRBD1 (5 bases). The CDR3 runs to 15 residues. V was shortened by 0 bases and J by 2 bases, with 10 bases between the two germline ends. Germline CDR1 reads SGHRS; CDR2 reads YFSETQ. In DNA, the CDR3 is TGCGCCAGCAGCTTGGAGGGCAGGGTCACAGATACGCAGTATTTT. Translated, it gives CASSLEGRVTDTQYF. The full variable domain, in which reference TRBV5-1 and TRBJ2-3 provide the parts outside the CDR3, is KAGVTQTPRYLIKTRGQQVTLSCSPISGHRSVSWYQQTPGQGLQFLFEYFSETQRNKGNFPGRFSGRQFSNSRSEMNVSTLELGDSALYLCASSLEGRVTDTQYFGPGTRLTVL.

The count of this clone is one. This chain uses TRBV5-8 with TRBJ2-5; tentatively, D is TRBD2 (7 bases). The V gene lost 0 bases and the J gene lost 5 bases, with 11 bases spanning the gap. Germline CDR1 SGHTS, CDR2 YDEGEE. CDR3 length: 14 amino acids. DNA of the CDR3: TGTGCCAGCAGCTTGGAGGGGGGGCCGGAGACCCAGTACTTC. Its protein is CASSLEGGPETQYF.

A remark on this clone: Compared with germline, one end of the junction differs, possibly owing to a read error. The V gene is TRBV6-5, the J gene TRBJ1-1; D ambiguous. From germline, CDR1 is MNHEY and CDR2 SVGAGI. The CDR3 runs to 12 residues. CDR3 residues: CASSLSTEYAIF. CDR3 DNA: TGTGCCAGCAGCCTAAGCACCGAGTACGCTATCTTT.

This chain links TRBV27 with TRBJ2-5; D might be TRBD2 (5 bases). The CDR3 runs 13 residues. The V gene lost 3 bases and the J gene lost 9 bases, with 14 bases spanning the gap. CDR1 MNHEY and CDR2 SMNVEV come from the germline V gene (reference sequence). The CDR3 sequence: CASSFGLLGAQYF. Written as DNA, the CDR3 is TGTGCCAGCAGTTTCGGACTGCTCGGGGCCCAGTACTTC.

This clone was counted a single time. The chain uses TRBV7-3 and TRBJ2-1, with 12 bases that match TRBD2. Trimming at V came to 5 bases and at J to 7 bases, leaving 6 bases not matched to a gene. The CDR3 length is 15 residues. The germline V gene encodes CDR1 SGHTA and CDR2 FQGTGA. The CDR3 loop is CASSLLAGGGNEQFF. The CDR3 DNA follows: TGTGCCAGCAGCCTACTAGCGGGGGGAGGGAATGAGCAGTTCTTC.

The chain links TRBV6-1 to TRBJ1-5; D is unresolved. The CDR3 length is 14 residues. Germline assignment: CDR1 MNHNS and CDR2 SASEGT. V was cut by 3 bases and J by 5 bases, with 11 bases left in between. The CDR3: CASSDRELHQPQHF. The DNA of the CDR3 is TGTGCCAGCAGTGACCGGGAGCTCCATCAGCCCCAGCATTTT.

The chain couples TRBV25-1 to TRBJ2-1; possible D gene TRBD2, 5 bases. This CDR3 has 13 amino acids. Trimming left V 3 bases short and J 10 bases short, with 13 bases between. Germline CDR1 and CDR2: MGHDK and SYGVNS. This chain's CDR3 is CASSEEVIVEQFF. The DNA of the CDR3 is TGTGCCAGCAGTGAGGAGGTTATTGTGGAGCAGTTCTTC.

This chain joins TRBV29-1 and TRBJ2-5, with D unresolved. The CDR3 is 10 residues long. Germline V gene data show CDR1 as SQVTM and CDR2 as ANQGSEA. V was trimmed by 5 bases and J by 3 bases, leaving 4 bases between them. The CDR3 is CSVFEETQYF. The CDR3 DNA reads TGCAGCGTTTTCGAAGAGACCCAGTACTTC.

The V and J genes are TRBV6-5 and TRBJ2-4, with D tentatively TRBD1 (5 bases). V lost 6 bases and J lost 9, with 15 bases in between. The CDR3 is 13 residues long. Germline CDR1 MNHEY, CDR2 SVGAGI. The CDR3 nucleotides read TGTGCCAGCAGCCTAGGGGCGTTCGCCATTCAGTACTTC. As protein: CASSLGAFAIQYF.